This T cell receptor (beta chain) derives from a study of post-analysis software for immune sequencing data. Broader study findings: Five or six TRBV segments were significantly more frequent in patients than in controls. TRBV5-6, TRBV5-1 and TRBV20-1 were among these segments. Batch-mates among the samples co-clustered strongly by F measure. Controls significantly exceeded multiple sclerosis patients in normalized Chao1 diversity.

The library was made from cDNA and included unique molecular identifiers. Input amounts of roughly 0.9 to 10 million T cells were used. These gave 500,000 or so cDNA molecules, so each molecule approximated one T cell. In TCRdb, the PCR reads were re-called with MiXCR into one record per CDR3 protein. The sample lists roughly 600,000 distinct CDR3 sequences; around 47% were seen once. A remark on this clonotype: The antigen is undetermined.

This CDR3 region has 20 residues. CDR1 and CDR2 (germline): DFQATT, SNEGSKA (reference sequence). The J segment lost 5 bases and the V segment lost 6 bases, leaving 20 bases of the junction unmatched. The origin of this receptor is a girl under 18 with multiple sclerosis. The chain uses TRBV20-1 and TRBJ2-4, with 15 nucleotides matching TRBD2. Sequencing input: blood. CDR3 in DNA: TGCAGTGCCAGTTCCCCCCGGGGGACTAGCGGGGGGCTCTACCAAAACATTCAGTACTTC. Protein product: CSASSPRGTSGGLYQNIQYF.